Included here is one TCR beta chain sequence, with context. This entry belongs to a study of blood T cell repertoires in COVID-19. The CDR3 is 13 residues long. Trimming left V 10 bases short and J 0 bases short, with 10 bases between. The V gene's germline CDR1 is MRHNA and CDR2 SNTAGT. Sequencing was performed with immunoSEQ multiplex PCR; in TCRdb, only in-frame clones are kept and a portion is missing. The sample holds 300,000 or so clones, more than 75% seen once. The sequenced material came from peripheral blood. This receptor was taken from a man between 50 and 59 years old with active or convalescent COVID-19. The V gene is TRBV6-4, the J gene TRBJ1-3, with D maybe TRBD1 (5 bases). CDR3 nucleotide sequence: TGTGCCAACGACAGATCCTCTGGAAACACCATATATTTT. Its protein is CANDRSSGNTIYF.